This T cell receptor beta chain was identified in a study of identifying expanded T cells in peripheral blood. Overall study results and limits: Variance in clone template counts between approximately two-week samples significantly increased with total template count across all healthy donors. Over two and four weeks, about 17 and 20 clones changed, versus around 1.1 between replicates.

A word on this clone: Its antigen is not identified.

Healthy donors had no documented immune events, such as infections, while sampled. With 3 bases removed from V and 2 bases from J, the gap between germline ends came to 16 bases. Germline values: CDR1 LGHNA, CDR2 YNFKEQ. This CDR3 is built from 16 residues. Using immunoSEQ multiplex PCR, the repertoire was profiled, and TCRdb retains in-frame clones only, with some absent. Of 100,000 or so clones listed, approximately 89% were seen once; the top ten hold just over 5.5%. The sequence was collected from a person aged 18 to 75 in good health. Source material: blood. The chain is built from TRBV4-2 and TRBJ1-2, with D maybe TRBD1 (6 bases). Here the CDR3 reads CASSQAGSTGNYGYTF. The DNA for the CDR3 is TGTGCCAGCAGCCAGGCTGGATCGACAGGAAACTATGGCTACACCTTC.